The 27 T cell receptor beta chains given below trace back to one sample, sequenced in a study of T cell repertoires in cytomegalovirus infection. One entry per CDR3 protein, called by TCRdb with MiXCR from the reads. The sample consists of under 95,000 distinct CDR3 sequences, roughly 44% of them appearing once. For these receptors, no antigen is known. The sample consisted of CD8+ T cells from cultured PBMCs, taken from culture after CMV antigen stimulation. These receptors were collected from a human donor in good health (CMV status not recorded). Some clones in this sample may be carry-over from other donors' samples.

This clonotype occurred a few times. The chain is built from TRBV7-9 and TRBJ1-3; D is perhaps TRBD1 (5 bases). The V end was cut by 8 bases, the J end by 0 bases, with 14 bases between. Germline loops: CDR1 SEHNR, CDR2 FQNEAQ (reference sequence). The CDR3 consists of 15 residues. This chain's CDR3 is CASGPRGSSGNTIYF. CDR3 coding DNA: TGTGCCAGCGGTCCTCGGGGGAGCTCTGGAAACACCATATATTTT.

The chain uses TRBV12-5 and TRBJ2-5; no clear D gene. There are 12 residues in the CDR3. Between the trimmed V and J ends, which lost 0 bases and 4 bases, there was a span of 3 bases. Germline CDR1 LGHNT, CDR2 FRNRAP. This CDR3 is CASGLVRETQYF. For the CDR3, the DNA is TGTGCTAGTGGTTTGGTCCGAGAGACCCAGTACTTC.

The V call is TRBV2, the J call TRBJ1-5; D may be TRBD1 (6 bases). Trimming removed 6 bases at V and 8 bases at J, with 20 bases between. The CDR3 loop spans 15 amino acids. From germline, CDR1 is SNHLY and CDR2 FYNNEI. CDR3: CASRRGGAKSEPQHF. The DNA for the CDR3 is TGTGCCAGCAGGCGGGGGGGGGCGAAGTCTGAGCCCCAGCATTTT.

This clonotype was seen only once. The rearrangement uses TRBV6-5 and TRBJ1-1; no firm D call. Germline values: CDR1 MNHEY, CDR2 SVGAGI. The CDR3 length is 16 residues. V lost 4 bases to trimming and J lost 10 bases, with 25 bases between them. This CDR3 reads CASSSLGEAGGFGAFF. As DNA, the CDR3 is TGTGCCAGCAGTTCCCTGGGAGAGGCGGGCGGATTTGGAGCTTTCTTT.

This clonotype was found a few times. The CDR3 DNA is TGTGCCAGCACCGGGGGGGTAAATACCGGGGAGCTGTTTTTT. Protein product: CASTGGVNTGELFF. The chain joins TRBV7-8 to TRBJ2-2; 8 nucleotides match TRBD2. V dropped 7 bases and J dropped 5; count of bases not matched to a gene: 6. CDR1 and CDR2 (germline): SGHVS, FQNEAQ. CDR3 length: 14 amino acids.

The CDR3 sequence is CASSLRQGGNYGYTF. CDR3 sequence (DNA): TGTGCCAGCAGCCTTCGACAGGGGGGAAACTATGGCTACACCTTC. The J gene is TRBJ1-2, the V gene TRBV5-4, with 9 bases identical to TRBD1. V lost 4 bases, J lost 2 bases, and 6 bases stayed unmatched. Germline V gives CDR1 SGHNT, CDR2 YYREEE (reference sequence). CDR3 size: 15 residues.

The genes are TRBV19 and TRBJ2-7, with 7 bases lining up with TRBD2. The CDR3 spans 15 residues. Losses at the gene ends were 3 bases for V and 1 base for J; bases not matched to a gene: 6. Germline V lookup: CDR1 LNHDA, CDR2 SQIVND (reference sequence). CDR3 DNA sequence: TGTGCCAGTAGTATGGCTGAGGGAGGGTCCTACGAGCAGTACTTC. It translates to CASSMAEGGSYEQYF.

V is TRBV25-1 and J is TRBJ1-6, with D possibly TRBD1 on 6 matching bases. CDR3 size: 15 residues. The germline gives CDR1 MGHDK, CDR2 SYGVNS. Trimming stripped 2 bases from V and 7 bases from J, with 12 bases between. The CDR3 sequence: CASSEVAGVNSPLHF. CDR3 in DNA: TGTGCCAGCAGTGAAGTGGCAGGGGTAAATTCACCCCTCCACTTT.

V usage is TRBV7-8 and J usage is TRBJ1-1; no reliable D call. This CDR3 has 14 residues. Between the trimmed V and J ends, which lost 6 bases and 1 base, there was a span of 12 bases. Per the germline V gene, CDR1 is SGHVS and CDR2 is FQNEAQ. This CDR3 is CASRVRGANTEAFF. The CDR3 DNA follows: TGTGCCAGCAGGGTCAGAGGCGCGAACACTGAAGCTTTCTTT.

J is TRBJ2-1 and V is TRBV5-6; no reliable D call. The germline V gene has CDR1 SGHDT and CDR2 YYEEEE. The CDR3 is made up of 18 amino acids. Trimming took off 1 base at V and 0 bases at J, with 17 bases between the two ends. The CDR3: CASSLPPTTLSSYNEQFF. DNA of the CDR3: TGTGCCAGCAGCTTGCCCCCCACTACCCTGAGCTCCTACAATGAGCAGTTCTTC.

The V gene is TRBV4-2, the J gene TRBJ2-7; TRBD2 aligns across 11 bases. V trimming: 3 bases; J trimming: 7 bases; junction bases outside the gene matches: 11. Germline CDR1 is LGHNA and CDR2 is YNFKEQ. This CDR3 region has 16 residues. CDR3 sequence (DNA): TGTGCCAGCAGCCAGAGCGGGCTAGCGGGAGGTCGGGAGCAGTACTTC. Protein: CASSQSGLAGGREQYF.

This chain uses TRBV5-1 with TRBJ2-7; 8 bases match TRBD2. The CDR3 spans 16 residues. Germline loops: CDR1 SGHRS, CDR2 YFSETQ. Losses at the gene ends were 2 bases for V and 2 bases for J; bases not matched to a gene: 9. The CDR3 DNA sequence: TGCGCCAGCAGCTTCTCCGGCGGGAGGACAACCTACGAGCAGTACTTC. Protein product: CASSFSGGRTTYEQYF.

This clonotype was seen at least ten times. The rearrangement uses TRBV7-3 and TRBJ2-2, with D hard to call. This CDR3 contains 16 residues. V dropped 6 bases and J dropped 1 base, with 15 bases sitting between them. Per the germline V gene, CDR1 is SGHTA and CDR2 is FQGTGA. CDR3 nucleotide sequence: TGTGCCAGCAGTTCATTTACAAGTCAGAACACCGGGGAGCTGTTTTTT. This gives the protein CASSSFTSQNTGELFF.

The chain couples TRBV6-1 to TRBJ2-5; D call uncertain. The length of the CDR3 is 13 residues. Germline CDR1 and CDR2: MNHNS and SASEGT. The germline V and J ends were trimmed by 7 bases and 1 base, with 10 bases remaining between them. The CDR3 DNA follows: TGTGCCAGCAAGGGTAGGAGCCAAGAGACCCAGTACTTC. The encoded protein is CASKGRSQETQYF.

This clonotype was counted only a few times. This chain joins TRBV6-1 and TRBJ2-3, with 9 bases fitting TRBD1. This CDR3 is 15 amino acids long. CDR1 is MNHNS and CDR2 is SASEGT in the germline V gene. J gave up 2 bases and V 4 bases, and 4 bases lay outside the gene matches. CDR3 sequence (DNA): TGTGCCAGCAGTGTCCGGGACAGGGACACAGATACGCAGTATTTT. It specifies CASSVRDRDTDTQYF.

This clonotype was detected ten times or more. V and J are TRBV7-2 and TRBJ1-5, with D uncertain. There are 17 residues in the CDR3. The germline V and J ends were trimmed by 7 bases and 3 bases, with 22 bases remaining between them. Germline CDR1 SGHTA, CDR2 FQGNSA. The DNA for the CDR3 is TGTGCCAGCACGCTTTGGGAGAGTTCGGGGTTCAATCAGCCCCAGCATTTT. Translating gives CASTLWESSGFNQPQHF.

The chain has TRBV12-3 or TRBV12-4 and TRBJ1-2; the D gene is possibly TRBD1 (6 bases). CDR3 length: 13 amino acids. Trimming shortened V by 6 bases and J by 3 bases, and 11 bases separated the two germline ends. This CDR3 is CASSPRGDYGYTF. The CDR3 DNA reads as TGTGCCAGCAGCCCCAGGGGAGACTATGGCTACACCTTC.

The chain employs TRBV7-2 and TRBJ1-2; no clear D. The germline gives CDR1 SGHTA, CDR2 FQGNSA. Trimming pared 1 base from V and 6 bases from J, leaving 12 bases between. The CDR3 consists of 14 residues. Written as DNA, the CDR3 is TGTGCCAGCAGCTTAGGTCCGGGATTGGATGGCTACACCTTC. Translating gives CASSLGPGLDGYTF.

The gene calls are TRBV6-1 and TRBJ1-1; tentatively, D is TRBD1 (5 bases). This CDR3 has 14 residues. The V gene's germline CDR1 is MNHNS and CDR2 SASEGT. V lost 4 bases to trimming and J lost 1 base, with 10 bases between them. The CDR3 sequence: CASSGPGRNTEAFF. In DNA, the CDR3 is TGTGCCAGCAGTGGACCGGGACGGAACACTGAAGCTTTCTTT.

The rearrangement links TRBV6-6 to TRBJ2-1; maybe TRBD2 (6 bases). This CDR3 is built from 17 residues. The germline V gene encodes CDR1 MNHNY and CDR2 SVGAGI (reference sequence). Trimming cost V 7 bases and J 8 bases, with 27 bases left between them. The CDR3 DNA is TGTGCCAGCACCACCCCGACTAGTACGGAGGTCGGAGATGAGCAGTTCTTC. Translated, it gives CASTTPTSTEVGDEQFF.

V gene TRBV28 combines with J gene TRBJ1-5, with D maybe TRBD1 (6 bases). This CDR3 contains 15 residues. Between the trimmed V and J ends, which lost 4 bases and 0 bases, there was a span of 10 bases. The germline CDR1 and CDR2 sequences are MDHEN and SYDVKM. The CDR3 DNA is TGTGCCAGCAGTTATATACAGGGTAGCAATCAGCCCCAGCATTTT. Translating gives CASSYIQGSNQPQHF.

Written as DNA, the CDR3 is TGTGCCAGGACAGGGGAGGGGACTGAAGCTTTCTTT. This translates into CARTGEGTEAFF. The gene calls are TRBV6-4 and TRBJ1-1, with 8 bases fitting TRBD1. After removal of 9 bases from V and 5 bases from J, the junction contained 5 bases not matched to a gene. The CDR3 is 12 amino acids. Germline V gene sequence: CDR1 MRHNA, CDR2 SNTAGT.

This clonotype is a singleton in its sample. The chain couples TRBV27 to TRBJ2-7; maybe TRBD1 (5 bases). CDR3 length: 15 amino acids. The germline V gene has CDR1 MNHEY and CDR2 SMNVEV (reference sequence). V lost 5 bases to trimming and J lost 6 bases, with 20 bases between them. The CDR3 DNA reads TGTGCCAGCAGTCCCTTCCAGGGCCACCCTGGCGAGCAGTACTTC. It yields the protein CASSPFQGHPGEQYF.

This clonotype was detected only a few times. This sequence joins TRBV6-5 and TRBJ1-1, with D perhaps matching TRBD1 (6 bases). The CDR3 covers 14 residues. The germline gives CDR1 MNHEY, CDR2 SVGAGI. V was cut by 4 bases and J by 4 bases, with 13 bases left in between. The CDR3 DNA is TGTGCCAGCAGTTTCAGGGGTTCGACCACTGAAGCTTTCTTT. It encodes CASSFRGSTTEAFF.

This clonotype was detected once. V is TRBV27 and J is TRBJ2-3; 9 positions agree with TRBD1. Losses at the gene ends were 7 bases for V and 4 bases for J; bases not matched to a gene: 9. Germline CDR1 reads MNHEY; CDR2 reads SMNVEV (reference sequence). The CDR3 sequence is 15 residues long. CDR3 sequence (DNA): TGTGCCAGCACAACAGGGGGCGCCCGCCCAGATACGCAGTATTTT. This gives the protein CASTTGGARPDTQYF.

This clonotype has only a few counts. The chain couples TRBV10-3 to TRBJ2-2; 7 bases map to TRBD1. Germline lookup yields CDR1 ENHRY and CDR2 SYGVKD. The V gene end was trimmed by 3 bases and the J gene end by 0 bases; junction bases not matched to a gene: 13. CDR3 size: 19 residues. CDR3 sequence: CAISDQFNSGTANTGELFF. For the CDR3, the DNA is TGTGCCATCAGTGACCAATTCAATTCCGGGACAGCGAACACCGGGGAGCTGTTTTTT.

The gene calls are TRBV7-4 and TRBJ1-5; D may be TRBD1 (6 bases). Germline V gene sequence: CDR1 SGHVT, CDR2 SQSDAQ. Between the trimmed V and J ends, which lost 1 base and 4 bases, there was a span of 14 bases. The CDR3 spans 16 residues. In nucleotides, the CDR3 is TGTGCCAGCAGCTTAGGTACAGGGAGGAAAAATCAGCCCCAGCATTTT. Encoded protein: CASSLGTGRKNQPQHF.